Below, 7 T cell receptor beta chains from the same sample are listed, as sequenced in a study of blood T cell repertoires in COVID-19. Sequencing used immunoSEQ multiplex PCR; TCRdb keeps in-frame clones, though not all of them. The data show about 300,000 clones, with around 80% seen just once and 0.95% to 1.5% held by the top ten. Sequencing was performed on peripheral blood. The receptors were gathered from a woman aged 50 to 65 with acute or convalescent COVID-19.

The genes are TRBV10-1 and TRBJ2-7; TRBD1 agrees at 10 bases. Germline CDR1 reads WNHNN; CDR2 reads SYGVQD (reference sequence). This CDR3 region has 11 residues. V shed 8 bases and J 7 bases; nucleotides not matched to a gene: 2. CDR3 sequence: CASLDRGEQYV. In nucleotides, the CDR3 is TGCGCCAGCTTGGACAGGGGGGAGCAGTACGTC.

This chain uses TRBV20-1 with TRBJ1-1, with TRBD1 matching over 8 bases. Germline V gene lookup returns CDR1 DFQATT and CDR2 SNEGSKA (reference sequence). V lost 5 bases, J lost 9 bases, and 5 bases stayed unmatched. The CDR3 is made up of 11 amino acids. CDR3 in amino acids: CSALRTGQAFF. The CDR3 nucleotides read TGCAGTGCTCTACGGACAGGGCAAGCTTTCTTT.

The V and J genes are TRBV6-5 and TRBJ2-5; D might be TRBD1 (6 bases). The length of the CDR3 is 13 residues. With 7 bases removed from V and 5 bases from J, the gap between germline ends came to 14 bases. CDR1 is MNHEY, CDR2 SVGAGI, per germline. CDR3 sequence (DNA): TGTGCCAGCATTACCGGGACAAGGGAGACCCAGTACTTC. It encodes CASITGTRETQYF.

The V gene is TRBV7-9, the J gene TRBJ2-4; TRBD1 matches 7 bases. The CDR3 length is 15 residues. Germline V CDR1 and CDR2: SEHNR, FQNEAQ (reference sequence). V dropped 4 bases and J dropped 1; count of bases not matched to a gene: 4. CDR3 DNA sequence: TGTGCCAGCAGCTCACCGGGACAGGCCAAAAACATTCAGTACTTC. Amino acid sequence: CASSSPGQAKNIQYF.

The CDR3 bases are TGTGCCAGCGGGACAGGGGAGTACGAGCAGTACTTC. As protein: CASGTGEYEQYF. The chain carries TRBV3-1 (or the pseudogene TRBV3-2) and TRBJ2-7; 10 positions match TRBD1. Germline lookup yields CDR1 LGHDT and CDR2 YNNKEL (reference sequence). J was trimmed by 4 bases and V by 8 bases; bases with no gene match: 2. The CDR3 loop spans 12 amino acids.

The gene calls are TRBV6-1 and TRBJ2-4; 9 bases agree with TRBD1. CDR3 length equals 20 residues. Germline lookup yields CDR1 MNHNS and CDR2 SASEGT. V lost 4 bases, J lost 0 bases, and 16 bases stayed unmatched. CDR3 in amino acids: CASSGQVGQGRLGAKNIQYF. For the CDR3, the DNA is TGTGCCAGCAGTGGCCAAGTGGGACAGGGACGACTGGGAGCCAAAAACATTCAGTACTTC.

This sequence joins TRBV5-5 and TRBJ2-7, with D possibly matching TRBD2 (6 bases). V lost 4 bases, J lost 4 bases, and 15 bases lay in between. CDR1 is SGHKS, CDR2 YYEKEE, per germline (reference sequence). This CDR3 comprises 14 residues. The CDR3 sequence: CASSPGTVKYEQYV. The CDR3 nucleotides are TGTGCCAGCAGCCCCGGGACTGTGAAGTACGAGCAGTACGTC.